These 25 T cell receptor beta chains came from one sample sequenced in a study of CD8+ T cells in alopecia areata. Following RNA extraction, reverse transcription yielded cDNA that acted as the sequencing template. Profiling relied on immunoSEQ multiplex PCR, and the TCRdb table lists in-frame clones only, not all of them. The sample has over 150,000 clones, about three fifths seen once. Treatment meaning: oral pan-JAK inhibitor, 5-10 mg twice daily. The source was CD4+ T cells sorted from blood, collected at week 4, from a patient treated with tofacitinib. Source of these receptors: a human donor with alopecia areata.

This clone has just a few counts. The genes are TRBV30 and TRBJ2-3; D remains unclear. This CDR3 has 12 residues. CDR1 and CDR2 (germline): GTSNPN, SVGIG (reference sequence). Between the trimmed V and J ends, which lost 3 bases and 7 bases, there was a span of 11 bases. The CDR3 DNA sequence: TGTGCCTGGAGCATTACAGAATATACGCAGTATTTT. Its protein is CAWSITEYTQYF.

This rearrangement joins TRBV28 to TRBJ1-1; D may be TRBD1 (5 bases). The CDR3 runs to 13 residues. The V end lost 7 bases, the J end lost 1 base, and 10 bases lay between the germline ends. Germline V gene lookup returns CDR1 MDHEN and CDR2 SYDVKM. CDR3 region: CASMEGRNTEAFF. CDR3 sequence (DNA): TGTGCCAGCATGGAGGGGCGGAACACTGAAGCTTTCTTT.

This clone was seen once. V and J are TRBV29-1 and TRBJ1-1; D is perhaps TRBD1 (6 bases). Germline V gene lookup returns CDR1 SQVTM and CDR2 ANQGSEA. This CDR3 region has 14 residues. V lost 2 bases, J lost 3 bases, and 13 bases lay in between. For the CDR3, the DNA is TGCAGCGTTGAAAATAGGGGGAAGCACACTGAAGCTTTCTTT. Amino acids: CSVENRGKHTEAFF.

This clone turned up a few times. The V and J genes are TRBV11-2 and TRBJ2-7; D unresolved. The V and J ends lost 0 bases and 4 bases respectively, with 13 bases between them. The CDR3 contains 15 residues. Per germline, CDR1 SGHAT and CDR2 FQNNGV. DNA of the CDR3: TGTGCCAGCAGCTTAGATGCGGAGCGTCGGTACGAGCAGTACTTC. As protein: CASSLDAERRYEQYF.

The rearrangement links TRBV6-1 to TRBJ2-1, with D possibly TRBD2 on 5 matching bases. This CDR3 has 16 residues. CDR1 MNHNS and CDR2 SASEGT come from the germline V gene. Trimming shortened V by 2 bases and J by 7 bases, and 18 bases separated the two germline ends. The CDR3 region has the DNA TGTGCCAGCAGTGAATCTGGAGGTCTAGAGGTTAATGAGCAGTTCTTC. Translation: CASSESGGLEVNEQFF.

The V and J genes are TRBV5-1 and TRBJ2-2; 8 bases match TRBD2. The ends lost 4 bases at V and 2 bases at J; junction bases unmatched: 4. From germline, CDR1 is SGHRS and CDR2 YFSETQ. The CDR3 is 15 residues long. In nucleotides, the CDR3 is TGCGCCAGCAGCCACGGACTAGCAAACACCGGGGAGCTGTTTTTT. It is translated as CASSHGLANTGELFF.

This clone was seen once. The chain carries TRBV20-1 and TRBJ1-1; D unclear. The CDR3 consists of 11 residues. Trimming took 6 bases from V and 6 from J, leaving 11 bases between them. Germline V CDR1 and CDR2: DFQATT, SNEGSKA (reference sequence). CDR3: CSARGPAEAFF. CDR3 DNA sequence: TGCAGTGCCCGAGGTCCGGCTGAAGCTTTCTTT.

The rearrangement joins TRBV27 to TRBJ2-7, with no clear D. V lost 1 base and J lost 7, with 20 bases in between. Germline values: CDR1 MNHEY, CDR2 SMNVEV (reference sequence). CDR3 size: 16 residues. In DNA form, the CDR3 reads TGTGCCAGCAGTTTATTAAGTTCTGGGCCTCCTAAGGAGCAGTACTTC. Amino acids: CASSLLSSGPPKEQYF.

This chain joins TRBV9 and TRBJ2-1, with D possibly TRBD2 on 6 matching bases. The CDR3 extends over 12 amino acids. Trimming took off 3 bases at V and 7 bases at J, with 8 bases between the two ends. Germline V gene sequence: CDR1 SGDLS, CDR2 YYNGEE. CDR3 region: CASSERGNEQFF. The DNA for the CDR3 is TGTGCCAGCAGCGAACGGGGGAATGAGCAGTTCTTC.

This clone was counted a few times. The CDR3, as DNA: TGTGCCAGCAGGGGACATCGCTCCTACGAGCAGTACTTC. This sequence encodes CASRGHRSYEQYF. The chain employs TRBV6-1 and TRBJ2-7; possible D gene TRBD1, 6 bases. CDR1 is MNHNS, CDR2 SASEGT, per germline. This CDR3 has 13 amino acids. Trimming cost V 6 bases and J 0 bases, with 9 bases left between them.

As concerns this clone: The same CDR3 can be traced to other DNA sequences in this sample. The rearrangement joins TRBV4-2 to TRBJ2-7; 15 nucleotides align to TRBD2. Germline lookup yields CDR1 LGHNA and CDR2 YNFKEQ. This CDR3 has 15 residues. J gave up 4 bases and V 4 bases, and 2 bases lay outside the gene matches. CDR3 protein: CASSLGLAGGYEQYF. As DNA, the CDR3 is TGTGCCAGCAGCCTTGGACTAGCGGGAGGGTACGAGCAGTACTTC.

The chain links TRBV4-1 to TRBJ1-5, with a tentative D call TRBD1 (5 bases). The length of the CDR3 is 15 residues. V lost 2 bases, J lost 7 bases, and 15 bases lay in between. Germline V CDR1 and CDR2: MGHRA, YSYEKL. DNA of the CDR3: TGCGCCAGCAGCCAAATAGGGGTTCCGGGACAGCCCCAGCATTTT. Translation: CASSQIGVPGQPQHF.

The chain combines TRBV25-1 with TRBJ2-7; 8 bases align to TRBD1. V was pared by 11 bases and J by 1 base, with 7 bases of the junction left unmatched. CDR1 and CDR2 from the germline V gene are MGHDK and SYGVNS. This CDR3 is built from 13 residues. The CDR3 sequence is CAVQGVLSYEQYF. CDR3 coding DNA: TGTGCCGTACAGGGGGTTTTATCCTACGAGCAGTACTTC.

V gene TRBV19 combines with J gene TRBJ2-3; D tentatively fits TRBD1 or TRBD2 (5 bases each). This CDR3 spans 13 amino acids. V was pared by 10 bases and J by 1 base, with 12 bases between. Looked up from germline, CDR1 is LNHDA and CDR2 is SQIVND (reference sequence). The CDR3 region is CATGTTGTDTQYF. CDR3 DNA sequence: TGTGCCACAGGGACGACCGGCACAGATACGCAGTATTTT.

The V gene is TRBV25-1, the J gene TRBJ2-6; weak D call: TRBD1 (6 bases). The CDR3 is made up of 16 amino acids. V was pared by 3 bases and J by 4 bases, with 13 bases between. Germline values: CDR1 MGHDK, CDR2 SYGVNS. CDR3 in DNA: TGTGCCAGCAGTGATGTGAGGGGGAAAGGGGCCAACGTCCTGACTTTC. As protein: CASSDVRGKGANVLTF.

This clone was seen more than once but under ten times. The CDR3: CSAGGAYGELFF. The DNA of the CDR3 is TGCAGCGCCGGAGGGGCCTACGGGGAGCTGTTTTTT. The rearrangement links TRBV29-1 to TRBJ2-2, with TRBD2 as a possible D gene (6 bases). The CDR3 spans 12 residues. Trimming pared 7 bases from V and 7 bases from J, leaving 13 bases between. Germline lookup yields CDR1 SQVTM and CDR2 ANQGSEA.

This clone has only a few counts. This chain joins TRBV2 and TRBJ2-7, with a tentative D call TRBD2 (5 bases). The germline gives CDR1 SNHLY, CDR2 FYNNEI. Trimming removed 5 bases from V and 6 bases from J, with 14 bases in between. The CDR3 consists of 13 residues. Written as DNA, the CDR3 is TGTGCCAGCAGTCGGGCCGGGATGTCCGAGCAGTACTTC. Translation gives CASSRAGMSEQYF.

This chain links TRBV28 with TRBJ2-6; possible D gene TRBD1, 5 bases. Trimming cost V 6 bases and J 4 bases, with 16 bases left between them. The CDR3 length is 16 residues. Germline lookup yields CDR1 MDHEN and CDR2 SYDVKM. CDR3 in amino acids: CASSSFGRAGANVLTF. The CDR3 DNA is TGTGCCAGCAGCTCCTTCGGCAGGGCGGGGGCCAACGTCCTGACTTTC.

As DNA, the CDR3 is TGCAGCGTTGCTGAGGGCTACAGCAATCAGCCCCAGCATTTT. Amino acid sequence: CSVAEGYSNQPQHF. V gene TRBV29-1 combines with J gene TRBJ1-5, with D hard to call. The CDR3 has 14 residues. Trimming removed 4 bases from V and 1 base from J, with 11 bases in between. Germline assignment: CDR1 SQVTM and CDR2 ANQGSEA.

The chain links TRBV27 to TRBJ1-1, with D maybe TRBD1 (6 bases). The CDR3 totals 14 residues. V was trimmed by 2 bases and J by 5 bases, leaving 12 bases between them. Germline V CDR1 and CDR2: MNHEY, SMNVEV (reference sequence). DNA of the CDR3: TGTGCCAGCAGTTTAATCAGGGGAGGGACTGAAGCTTTCTTT. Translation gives CASSLIRGGTEAFF.

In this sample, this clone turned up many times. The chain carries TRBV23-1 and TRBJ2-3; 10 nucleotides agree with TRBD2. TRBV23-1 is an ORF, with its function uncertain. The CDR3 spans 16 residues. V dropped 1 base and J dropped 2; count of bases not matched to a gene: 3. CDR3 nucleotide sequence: TGCGCCAGCAGTCAATGGACTAGCGGACTCACAGATACGCAGTATTTT. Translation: CASSQWTSGLTDTQYF.

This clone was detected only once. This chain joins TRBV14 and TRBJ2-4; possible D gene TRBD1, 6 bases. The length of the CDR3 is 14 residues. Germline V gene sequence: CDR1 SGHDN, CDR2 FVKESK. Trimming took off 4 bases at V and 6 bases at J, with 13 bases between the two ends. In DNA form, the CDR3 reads TGTGCCAGCAGCCCCCGGACAGCTTTAAACATTCAGTACTTC. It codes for CASSPRTALNIQYF.

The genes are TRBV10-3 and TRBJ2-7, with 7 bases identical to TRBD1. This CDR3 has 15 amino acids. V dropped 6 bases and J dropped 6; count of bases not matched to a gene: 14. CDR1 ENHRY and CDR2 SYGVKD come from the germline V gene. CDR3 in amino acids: CAIRTSQQGSSEQYF. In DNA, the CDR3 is TGTGCCATCAGGACAAGCCAACAGGGGTCAAGCGAGCAGTACTTC.

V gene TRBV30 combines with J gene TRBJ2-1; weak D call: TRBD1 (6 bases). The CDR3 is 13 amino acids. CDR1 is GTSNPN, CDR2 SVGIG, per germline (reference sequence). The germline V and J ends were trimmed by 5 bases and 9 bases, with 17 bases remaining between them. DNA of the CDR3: TGTGCCTGGGACGCGACACAGGGAACTGAGCAGTTCTTC. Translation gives CAWDATQGTEQFF.

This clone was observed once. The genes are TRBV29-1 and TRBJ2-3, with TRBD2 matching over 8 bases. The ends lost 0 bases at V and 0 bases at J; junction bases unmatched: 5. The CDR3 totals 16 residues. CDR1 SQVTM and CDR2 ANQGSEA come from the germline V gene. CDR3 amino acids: CSVEDRTSGSTDTQYF. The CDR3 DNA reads TGCAGCGTTGAAGACCGAACTAGCGGCAGCACAGATACGCAGTATTTT.